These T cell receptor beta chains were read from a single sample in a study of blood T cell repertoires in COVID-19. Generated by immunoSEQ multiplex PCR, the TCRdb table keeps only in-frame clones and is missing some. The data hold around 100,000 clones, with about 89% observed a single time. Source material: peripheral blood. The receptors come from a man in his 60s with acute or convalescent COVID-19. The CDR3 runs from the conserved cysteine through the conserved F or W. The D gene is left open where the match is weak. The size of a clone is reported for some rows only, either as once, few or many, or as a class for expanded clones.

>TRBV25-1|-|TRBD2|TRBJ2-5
TGTGCCAGCAAAGGCGGGGGCCAAGAGACCCAGTACTTC
CASKGGGQETQYF
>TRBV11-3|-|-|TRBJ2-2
TGTGCCAGCAGCGCCTACAGGAACACCGGGGAGCTGTTTTTT
CASSAYRNTGELFF
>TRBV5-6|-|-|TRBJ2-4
TGTGCCAGCAGCTTCTCCACAGGAAGACGAAACATTCAGTACTTC
CASSFSTGRRNIQYF
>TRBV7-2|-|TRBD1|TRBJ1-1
TGTGCCAGCAGCTTAGCGTTTGGGACAGGGATGAACACTGAAGCTTTCTTT
CASSLAFGTGMNTEAFF
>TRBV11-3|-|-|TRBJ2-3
TGTGCCAGCAGTCCTACTAGAGGCACAGATACGCAGTATTTT
CASSPTRGTDTQYF
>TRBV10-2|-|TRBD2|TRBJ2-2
TGCGCCAGCAGCGGGACTAGCGGGGCGAACACCGGGGAGCTGTTTTTT
CASSGTSGANTGELFF
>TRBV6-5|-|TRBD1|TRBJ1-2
TGTGCCAGCAGAAACTCAGGGGGTCCCGATGGCTACACCTTC
CASRNSGGPDGYTF
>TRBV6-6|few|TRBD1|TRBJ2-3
TGTGCCAGCATCGGACAGGGCGGAGATACGCAGTATTTT
CASIGQGGDTQYF
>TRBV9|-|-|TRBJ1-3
TGTGCCAGCAGCGCGTCCCCCCTAAGCTCTGGAAACACCATATATTTT
CASSASPLSSGNTIYF
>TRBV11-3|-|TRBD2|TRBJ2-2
TGTGCCAGCAGTCGTACTAGCGGGAGCCGGGTCACCGGGGAGCTGTTTTTT
CASSRTSGSRVTGELFF
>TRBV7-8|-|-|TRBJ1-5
TGTGCCAGCAGCGAATCGGGGGTGTATCAGCCCCAGCATTTT
CASSESGVYQPQHF
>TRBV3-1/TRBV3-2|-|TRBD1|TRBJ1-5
TGTGCCAGCAGCCAAGGACAGGGTAGTCAGCCCCAGCATTTT
CASSQGQGSQPQHF
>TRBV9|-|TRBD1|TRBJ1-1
TGTGCCAGCAGCGTAGGAGGGGCAGGGGGCACTGAAGCTTTCTTT
CASSVGGAGGTEAFF
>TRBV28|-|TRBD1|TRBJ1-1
TGTGCCAGCAGTCCCACGACAGGGGCCATGAACACTGAAGCTTTCTTT
CASSPTTGAMNTEAFF
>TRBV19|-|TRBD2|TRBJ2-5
TGTGCCAGTAGTACCCTTAGCGGGAGGGCGGAGACCCAGTACTTC
CASSTLSGRAETQYF
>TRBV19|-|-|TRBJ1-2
TGTGCCAGTAGTCTCTCCGTAATCGATGGCTACACCTTC
CASSLSVIDGYTF
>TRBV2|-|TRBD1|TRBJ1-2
TGTGCCAGCAGTATTGACAGGGGGGACGGCGGCTACACCTTC
CASSIDRGDGGYTF
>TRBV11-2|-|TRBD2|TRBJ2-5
TGTGCCAGCAGCCCCCCTAGGAAAGTAGCGGGAGTTGTGGAGACCCAGTACTTC
CASSPPRKVAGVVETQYF
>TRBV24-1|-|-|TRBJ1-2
TGTGCCACCAGTGATTTTGGACAGGGCTACACCTTC
CATSDFGQGYTF
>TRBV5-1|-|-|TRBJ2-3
TGCGCCAGCAGCTTGGTTGTTGCGCTCAGCACAGATACGCAGTATTTT
CASSLVVALSTDTQYF
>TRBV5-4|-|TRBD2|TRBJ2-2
TGTGCCAGCAGCCCCGTGGGGGGGACCACCGGGGAGCTGTTTTTT
CASSPVGGTTGELFF
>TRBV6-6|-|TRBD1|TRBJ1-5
TGTGCCAGCAGCTACACAGGGGTGCATCAGCCCCAGCATTTT
CASSYTGVHQPQHF
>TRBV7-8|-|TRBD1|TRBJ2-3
TGTGCCAGCACCGGGGACAGGGAAGCCGGTACGCAGTATTTT
CASTGDREAGTQYF
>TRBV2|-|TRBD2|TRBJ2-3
TGTGCCAGCAGTGAGGGAAGCGGGAGGGCAGATACGCAGTATTTT
CASSEGSGRADTQYF
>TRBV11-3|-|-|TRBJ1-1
TGTGCCAGCAGCCTCGGACAGCTAAACACTGAAGCTTTCTTT
CASSLGQLNTEAFF
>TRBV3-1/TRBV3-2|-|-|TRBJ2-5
TGTGCCAGCAGCTTCCAGGAGACCCAGTACTTC
CASSFQETQYF
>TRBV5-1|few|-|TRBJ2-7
TGCGCCAGCAGCTTGGCCGGGCAGGGAGGCGAGCAGTACTTC
CASSLAGQGGEQYF
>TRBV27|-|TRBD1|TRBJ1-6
TGTGCCACCGGGGACAGCTCCTATAATTCACCCCTCCACTTT
CATGDSSYNSPLHF
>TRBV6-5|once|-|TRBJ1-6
TGTGCCAGCAGTTACTCCGGGGGGGATTCACCCCTCCACTTT
CASSYSGGDSPLHF